Following are 27 T cell receptor beta chains from one sample sequenced in a study of blood T cell repertoires in COVID-19. TCRdb's table, derived via immunoSEQ multiplex PCR, lists solely in-frame clones and lacks some. The data hold nearly 55,000 clones, with 86% observed a single time. The sequencing input was peripheral blood. Receptor source: a man in his 70s with active COVID-19.

This clone was picked up a small number of times. The chain uses TRBV5-1 and TRBJ2-7; the match to TRBD1 covers 9 bases. The CDR3 spans 14 residues. Germline CDR1 reads SGHRS; CDR2 reads YFSETQ. Trimming at V came to 3 bases and at J to 6 bases, leaving 7 bases not matched to a gene. CDR3 sequence (DNA): TGCGCCAGCAGCTCTAACAGGGGGCAGAGCGAGCAGTACTTC. It codes for CASSSNRGQSEQYF. Variable domain in full (rest from reference TRBV5-1 and TRBJ2-7): KAGVTQTPRYLIKTRGQQVTLSCSPISGHRSVSWYQQTPGQGLQFLFEYFSETQRNKGNFPGRFSGRQFSNSRSEMNVSTLELGDSALYLCASSSNRGQSEQYFGPGTRLTVT.

This chain links TRBV3-1 (or the pseudogene TRBV3-2) with TRBJ1-6; 8 nucleotides line up with TRBD1. The length of the CDR3 is 15 residues. J gave up 8 bases and V 0 bases, and 3 bases lay outside the gene matches. The germline gives CDR1 LGHDT, CDR2 YNNKEL (reference sequence). CDR3 in DNA: TGTGCCAGCAGCCAAGATCAGGGGGCATATTCACCCCTCCACTTT. Protein: CASSQDQGAYSPLHF.

This chain uses TRBV5-5 with TRBJ2-1, with 10 positions matching TRBD2. The CDR3 has 14 amino acids. CDR1 and CDR2 (germline): SGHKS, YYEKEE (reference sequence). Trimming at V came to 4 bases and at J to 7 bases, leaving 5 bases not matched to a gene. Here the CDR3 reads CASSLAGVVNEQFF. CDR3 DNA sequence: TGTGCCAGCAGCCTAGCGGGGGTTGTAAATGAGCAGTTCTTC.

The chain has TRBV6-2 or TRBV6-3 and TRBJ2-7; 7 nucleotides agree with TRBD2. CDR1 MNHEY and CDR2 SVGEGT come from the germline V gene. The CDR3 covers 15 residues. V was clipped by 0 bases and J by 2 bases; unmatched bases: 4. The CDR3 region is CASSYSTRGTYEQYF. The CDR3 bases are TGTGCCAGCAGTTACTCGACGCGGGGGACCTACGAGCAGTACTTC.

The gene calls are TRBV7-9 and TRBJ1-1; D remains unclear. With 2 bases removed from V and 1 base from J, the gap between germline ends came to 11 bases. The germline V gene encodes CDR1 SEHNR and CDR2 FQNEAQ (reference sequence). The CDR3 sequence is 15 residues long. For the CDR3, the DNA is TGTGCCAGCAGCTTACAGGACTTAGGGAACACTGAAGCTTTCTTT. This encodes CASSLQDLGNTEAFF.

The chain has TRBV13 and TRBJ1-1; D is unclear. Germline values: CDR1 PRHDT, CDR2 FYEKMQ (reference sequence). V dropped 2 bases and J dropped 1 base, with 17 bases sitting between them. This CDR3 has 17 residues. This chain's CDR3 is CASSLRRQVGSNTEAFF. CDR3 sequence (DNA): TGTGCCAGCAGCTTACGGAGGCAGGTGGGTTCGAACACTGAAGCTTTCTTT.

This clone was seen more than once but under ten times. The chain carries TRBV7-2 and TRBJ2-2; a possible D gene is TRBD1 (6 bases). Trimming shortened V by 5 bases and J by 6 bases, and 10 bases separated the two germline ends. The CDR3 contains 13 residues. Germline V CDR1 and CDR2: SGHTA, FQGNSA. DNA for the CDR3: TGTGCCAGCAGCCGACCAGGGGCCGGGGAGCTGTTTTTT. It is translated as CASSRPGAGELFF.

The rearrangement joins TRBV30 to TRBJ1-4; unclear D gene. Trimming left V 2 bases short and J 0 bases short, with 10 bases between. CDR3 length equals 15 residues. Germline lookup yields CDR1 GTSNPN and CDR2 SVGIG (reference sequence). The CDR3 is CAWSRSLATNEKLFF. The CDR3 region has the DNA TGTGCCTGGAGTCGGAGTTTGGCAACTAATGAAAAACTGTTTTTT.

CDR3 protein: CASSTRDSAVFPQYF. CDR3 DNA sequence: TGTGCCAGCAGCACACGGGACAGTGCGGTGTTTCCGCAGTATTTT. The rearrangement joins TRBV9 to TRBJ2-3; 7 bases line up with TRBD1. CDR1 is SGDLS and CDR2 is YYNGEE in the germline V gene. The CDR3 loop spans 15 amino acids. The ends lost 4 bases at V and 10 bases at J; junction bases unmatched: 15.

This clone was observed a single time. The chain's CDR3 is CASSQEARGYQETQYF. The CDR3 DNA sequence: TGCGCCAGCAGCCAAGAGGCTAGGGGGTACCAAGAGACCCAGTACTTC. The chain joins TRBV4-1 to TRBJ2-5; the D gene is possibly TRBD1 (6 bases). V lost 0 bases and J 0 bases, leaving 11 bases between the germline ends. Germline loops: CDR1 MGHRA, CDR2 YSYEKL. The CDR3 spans 16 residues.

This clone was seen a single time. The gene calls are TRBV19 and TRBJ2-1; D not resolved. Germline V gene sequence: CDR1 LNHDA, CDR2 SQIVND (reference sequence). The germline V and J ends were trimmed by 4 bases and 1 base, with 8 bases remaining between them. The CDR3 is made up of 14 amino acids. CDR3 sequence reads: CASSTPTSYNEQFF. DNA of the CDR3: TGTGCCAGTAGTACCCCTACGTCCTACAATGAGCAGTTCTTC.

The chain couples TRBV7-3 to TRBJ1-2, with D perhaps matching TRBD1 (5 bases). CDR1 and CDR2 (germline): SGHTA, FQGTGA. The CDR3 has 12 residues. Trimming pared 4 bases from V and 10 bases from J, leaving 13 bases between. CDR3 loop: CASSSQGLDYTF. CDR3 sequence (DNA): TGTGCCAGCAGCTCGCAGGGTCTGGACTACACCTTC.

The chain combines TRBV4-3 with TRBJ2-6; TRBD1 matches 9 bases. The V segment lost 3 bases and the J segment 0 bases; nucleotides outside the gene matches: 3. The V gene's germline CDR1 is LGHNA and CDR2 YSLEER. The length of the CDR3 is 17 residues. CDR3 nucleotides: TGCGCCAGCAGCCAGGCGACAGGGGGCTCTGGGGCCAACGTCCTGACTTTC. This gives the protein CASSQATGGSGANVLTF.

The chain links TRBV7-3 to TRBJ1-1; D not resolved. The CDR3 has 13 residues. CDR1 is SGHTA, CDR2 FQGTGA, per germline. Trimming cost V 1 base and J 3 bases, with 6 bases left between them. The CDR3 DNA reads TGTGCCAGCAGCTTAATGAGGGACACTGAAGCTTTCTTT. Its translation: CASSLMRDTEAFF.

The chain is built from TRBV9 and TRBJ2-1; 10 bases map to TRBD2. CDR1 and CDR2 (germline): SGDLS, YYNGEE. The V gene end was trimmed by 0 bases and the J gene end by 5 bases; junction bases not matched to a gene: 5. The CDR3 runs 16 residues. The CDR3, as DNA: TGTGCCAGCAGCGTAGCGGTAGCGGGGGGCCACAATGAGCAGTTCTTC. It is translated as CASSVAVAGGHNEQFF.

The chain combines TRBV19 with TRBJ2-7, with 10 positions matching TRBD1. V shed 3 bases and J 1 base; nucleotides not matched to a gene: 6. In germline, CDR1 is LNHDA, CDR2 SQIVND (reference sequence). The CDR3 is 16 amino acids. In DNA form, the CDR3 reads TGTGCCAGTAGTATCCGGGACAGGGGTAGTTCCTACGAGCAGTACTTC. Its protein is CASSIRDRGSSYEQYF.

The chain uses TRBV19 and TRBJ1-6; TRBD1 aligns across 9 bases. Germline trimming cut 5 bases from V and 9 bases from J; bases unmatched to any gene: 17. CDR3 length: 18 residues. CDR1 is LNHDA and CDR2 is SQIVND in the germline V gene (reference sequence). The CDR3 DNA reads TGTGCCAGTAGTCCCCCGACAGGGGGGATAGGCCAATTTTCACCCCTCCACTTT. This translates into CASSPPTGGIGQFSPLHF.

The chain links TRBV18 to TRBJ1-2, with 8 bases aligning to TRBD1. The CDR3 spans 18 residues. Germline CDR1 KGHSH, CDR2 LQKENI. The V gene end was trimmed by 0 bases and the J gene end by 4 bases; junction bases not matched to a gene: 13. The CDR3 DNA reads as TGTGCCAGCTCACCACCTCGGGCACCTGACAGGGGACCCTATGGCTACACCTTC. It codes for CASSPPRAPDRGPYGYTF.

The V and J genes are TRBV19 and TRBJ2-3; tentatively, D is TRBD1 (6 bases). There are 14 residues in the CDR3. V gave up 6 bases and J gave up 2 bases, with 12 bases separating them. Germline assignment: CDR1 LNHDA and CDR2 SQIVND (reference sequence). CDR3 DNA sequence: TGTGCCAGTAGGACAACAGGGTCCACAGATACGCAGTATTTT. It codes for CASRTTGSTDTQYF. Combining the CDR3 with reference TRBV19 and TRBJ2-3 gives the whole variable domain DGGITQSPKYLFRKEGQNVTLSCEQNLNHDAMYWYRQDPGQGLRLIYYSQIVNDFQKGDIAEGYSVSREKKESFPLTVTSAQKNPTAFYLCASRTTGSTDTQYFGPGTRLTVL.

V gene TRBV5-1 combines with J gene TRBJ2-6, with TRBD1 matching 7 bases. The CDR3 runs 15 residues. J was trimmed by 1 base and V by 3 bases; bases with no gene match: 1. Germline CDR1 and CDR2: SGHRS and YFSETQ. The CDR3 nucleotides read TGCGCCAGCAGCTCGACAGGGTCTGGGGCCAACGTCCTGACTTTC. Amino acid sequence: CASSSTGSGANVLTF.

The CDR3 spells CASRVGGPTNYEQYF. The CDR3 DNA reads as TGTGCCAGTAGGGTTGGCGGGCCGACTAACTACGAGCAGTACTTC. J is TRBJ2-7 and V is TRBV19; tentatively, D is TRBD2 (5 bases). Trimming took 6 bases from V and 3 from J, leaving 18 bases between them. This CDR3 contains 15 residues. Germline CDR1 is LNHDA and CDR2 is SQIVND (reference sequence).

The chain is built from TRBV27 and TRBJ1-5, with D possibly matching TRBD1 (6 bases). The ends were cut back, 5 bases at V and 0 bases at J, with 14 bases in the middle. CDR1 is MNHEY, CDR2 SMNVEV, per germline (reference sequence). There are 16 residues in the CDR3. The CDR3 DNA sequence: TGTGCCAGCAGTCCCGGACAGTCGAATAGCAATCAGCCCCAGCATTTT. Translation gives CASSPGQSNSNQPQHF.

This clone was detected only a few times. The chain recombines TRBV24-1 with TRBJ1-2; D perhaps matches TRBD1 (6 bases). V shed 2 bases and J shed 3 bases, with 9 bases lying between them. The CDR3 spans 14 residues. CDR1 KGHDR and CDR2 SFDVKD come from the germline V gene. The CDR3 loop reads CATSDSTGYYGYTF. The CDR3 DNA reads TGTGCCACCAGTGATTCTACAGGGTACTATGGCTACACCTTC.

This chain uses TRBV19 with TRBJ2-7, with a weak D call TRBD1 (6 bases). Between the trimmed V and J ends, which lost 2 bases and 5 bases, there was a span of 16 bases. This CDR3 spans 15 amino acids. Germline lookup yields CDR1 LNHDA and CDR2 SQIVND (reference sequence). This CDR3 reads CASSINQGRADEQYF. CDR3 in DNA: TGTGCCAGTAGTATAAATCAGGGGCGGGCCGACGAGCAGTACTTC. The whole variable domain, remainder taken from reference TRBV19 and TRBJ2-7, is DGGITQSPKYLFRKEGQNVTLSCEQNLNHDAMYWYRQDPGQGLRLIYYSQIVNDFQKGDIAEGYSVSREKKESFPLTVTSAQKNPTAFYLCASSINQGRADEQYFGPGTRLTVT.

V gene TRBV13 combines with J gene TRBJ1-1; 11 nucleotides agree with TRBD1. Germline lookup yields CDR1 PRHDT and CDR2 FYEKMQ (reference sequence). This CDR3 contains 16 residues. V shed 4 bases, J shed 4 bases, and the junction held 8 bases outside the gene matches. CDR3 sequence: CASSSGQGGYPTEAFF. CDR3 in DNA: TGTGCCAGCAGCTCGGGACAGGGGGGATATCCCACTGAAGCTTTCTTT.

The table lists this clone with a few counts. The chain carries TRBV7-9 and TRBJ1-6; tentative D call: TRBD1 (6 bases). There are 14 residues in the CDR3. Germline V lookup: CDR1 SEHNR, CDR2 FQNEAQ (reference sequence). V shed 5 bases and J shed 3 bases, with 8 bases lying between them. In DNA form, the CDR3 reads TGTGCCAGCAGCAAGGACAGCTATAATTCACCCCTCCACTTT. Its translation: CASSKDSYNSPLHF.

The J gene is TRBJ2-2, the V gene TRBV6-5, with 10 nucleotides matching TRBD1. The CDR3 spans 14 residues. With 6 bases clipped from V and 7 bases from J, the junction kept 5 bases outside the gene matches. The germline V gene encodes CDR1 MNHEY and CDR2 SVGAGI. The CDR3 spells CASRDRGRGGELFF. The DNA for the CDR3 is TGTGCCAGCAGAGACAGGGGGCGGGGCGGGGAGCTGTTTTTT.